This is a list of T cell receptor beta chains from one sample in a study of cytomegalovirus exposure and HLA in healthy donors. Profiled with immunoSEQ multiplex PCR; TCRdb holds only in-frame clones, not every one. The sample lists fewer than 200,000 clones; 65% to 85% were seen once. The sequencing input was PBMCs. All receptors come from a woman between 18 and 29 years old in good health and CMV-seropositive. CDR3s include the opening cysteine and the closing phenylalanine or tryptophan. A D gene is named only where the DNA matches it firmly. Size is omitted from some rows. Given values are once, few, many or a class for expanded clones.

clone_size,d_call,v_call,j_call,cdr3_aa,cdr3_nt
.,.,TRBV2,TRBJ2-7,CASSEEGQIYEQYF,TGTGCCAGCAGTGAAGAAGGACAGATCTACGAGCAGTACTTC
.,.,TRBV4-1,TRBJ2-3,CASSQDPGKGDTQYF,TGCGCCAGCAGCCAAGATCCGGGTAAAGGAGATACGCAGTATTTT
.,.,TRBV14,TRBJ1-6,CASSRDRRLALHF,TGTGCCAGCAGCCGAGACAGGCGTTTGGCCCTCCACTTT
.,.,TRBV19,TRBJ1-6,CASSITLPGGSYNSPLHF,TGTGCCAGTAGTATCACCCTCCCCGGCGGCTCCTATAATTCACCCCTCCACTTT
.,TRBD2,TRBV7-2,TRBJ2-2,CASSLAGTSGGPDGELFF,TGTGCCAGCAGCTTAGCTGGGACTAGCGGGGGGCCGGACGGGGAGCTGTTTTTT
.,.,TRBV6-5,TRBJ2-2,CASSWSGSNTGELFF,TGTGCCAGCAGTTGGTCAGGTTCGAACACCGGGGAGCTGTTTTTT
once,TRBD1,TRBV19,TRBJ1-6,CASRSPGQGSPLHF,TGTGCCAGTAGATCCCCCGGACAGGGGTCACCCCTCCACTTT
.,TRBD1,TRBV7-2,TRBJ1-3,CASSPDRAGNTIYF,TGTGCCAGCAGCCCAGACAGGGCCGGAAACACCATATATTTT
few,.,TRBV28,TRBJ2-7,CASRSPYEQYF,TGTGCCAGCAGATCCCCTTACGAGCAGTACTTC
few,TRBD1,TRBV7-3,TRBJ2-3,CASSSDRVDTQYF,TGTGCCAGCAGCTCGGACAGGGTAGATACGCAGTATTTT
once,TRBD1,TRBV25-1,TRBJ1-2,CASSPQGANYGYTF,TGTGCCAGCAGTCCGCAGGGGGCTAACTATGGCTACACCTTC
few,.,TRBV6-4,TRBJ2-2,CASAPGEETGELFF,TGTGCCAGCGCGCCGGGGGAAGAAACCGGGGAGCTGTTTTTT
.,.,TRBV6-6,TRBJ2-7,CASSLKENAYEQYF,TGTGCCAGCAGCCTAAAGGAGAATGCTTACGAGCAGTACTTC
.,TRBD1,TRBV4-1,TRBJ1-5,CASSHPRPGQGKNSNQPQHF,TGCGCCAGCAGCCACCCTCGACCGGGACAGGGAAAAAATAGCAATCAGCCCCAGCATTTT
once,TRBD1,TRBV2,TRBJ1-3,CASNMKRGQGSGNTIYF,TGTGCCAGCAATATGAAAAGGGGGCAAGGGTCTGGAAACACCATATATTTT
.,TRBD1,TRBV5-6,TRBJ2-5,CASSTPGQGETQYF,TGTGCCAGCAGCACTCCGGGACAGGGGGAGACCCAGTACTTC
.,TRBD2,TRBV9,TRBJ2-2,CASSPRRGGGLGELFF,TGTGCCAGCAGCCCTCGGCGCGGCGGGGGGCTCGGGGAGCTGTTTTTT
.,.,TRBV7-6,TRBJ2-1,CASSLEAGRNEQFF,TGTGCCAGCAGCTTAGAAGCAGGGCGGAATGAGCAGTTCTTC
.,.,TRBV5-4,TRBJ1-1,CASSRDRNTEAFF,TGTGCCAGCAGCCGTGACAGGAACACTGAAGCTTTCTTT
.,.,TRBV6-5,TRBJ1-2,CASTRRRGGYGYTF,TGTGCCAGCACCAGACGGAGGGGTGGGTATGGCTACACCTTC
.,.,TRBV11-2,TRBJ2-7,CASSRTVLEQYF,TGTGCCAGCAGCCGGACAGTCCTCGAGCAGTACTTC
.,.,TRBV10-3,TRBJ1-2,CAIRGPRESPYGYTF,TGTGCCATCAGGGGCCCTAGGGAGTCACCCTATGGCTACACCTTC